This TCR beta chain was captured by sequencing in a study of blood T cells in healthy people across ages. Study-level results: One million T cells yielded diversity estimates that were considered underestimates.

Using a J-beta primer mix together with a sample-barcoded 5' primer, a second PCR was run for roughly 6 to 12 cycles. Tags on each cDNA molecule came from a template-switch adaptor with 12 random nucleotides. TCRdb re-analysed the 5' RACE reads in MiXCR, keeping a single row per CDR3 protein. The sample records about 1.8 million distinct CDR3 sequences, roughly 50% being singletons. No fewer than 7 million PBMCs went into each sample. The CDR3 loop spans 17 amino acids. In germline, CDR1 is MGHRA, CDR2 YSYEKL. J lost 6 bases, V lost 0 bases, and 8 bases had no gene match. A word on this clonotype: Its antigen is as yet unknown.

The chain recombines TRBV4-1 with TRBJ1-4; the match to TRBD1 covers 9 bases. The receptor comes from a middle-aged woman in good health. The specimen sequenced was blood. The CDR3 coding sequence is TGCGCCAGCAGCCAAGATCGCTCCCGGACAGGGGATGAAAAACTGTTTTTT. Translation: CASSQDRSRTGDEKLFF.